This T cell receptor beta chain comes out of a study of blood T cells in healthy people across ages (dated by TCRdb to the mid-2010s). Regarding the complete study: Template switching captured roughly one uniquely barcoded TCR beta cDNA molecule per two T cells in model experiments. The donors were split into four age groups: young (average around 15 years), middle-aged (roughly 40), aged (approximately 59) and long-lived (about 82). To avoid experimental bias, donors of different ages were randomly spread across the sequencing lanes. Using the same blood draw, the study looked at two additional independent replicas of 1 million unique cDNA reads for two donors, one aged 18 to 30 and the other aged 80 or older. Age-related changes in TCR beta repertoire diversity were measured in the study by deep sequencing normalized with unique cDNA molecular identifiers.

Systemically healthy Caucasian individuals from Russia, approximately 39 in total and aged about 6 to 100 years, were included as donors. Around 9.7 milliliters of peripheral blood were collected from each donor into EDTA-treated Vacutainer tubes. Ficoll-Paque density-gradient centrifugation was used to isolate PBMCs, with at least 7 million per sample. Trizol reagent was used to extract total RNA from PBMCs, with at least 6 micrograms per sample. Naive CD45RAhigh/CD27high T cell percentages were measured by flow cytometry on a PBMC aliquot from every donor. This clonotype occurred a few times. Its antigen has not been determined. The sample holds no much larger clone one base away, and base qualities are not on file. The CDR3 holds 11 amino acids from the cysteine to the phenylalanine. Only the CDR3 part of the read is kept: 33 bases, read in frame from the first base. The germline V gene supplies CDR1 MDHEN and CDR2 SYDVKM.

Libraries were constructed by 5' RACE. The reads were generated on an Illumina HiSeq 2500. The second PCR ran for roughly 7 to 12 cycles and used a J-beta primer mix along with a sample-barcoded 5' primer. A template-switch 5' adaptor carrying 12 random nucleotides introduced a unique molecular identifier onto each TCR beta cDNA molecule. Each sample yielded at least 3 million CDR3-containing paired-end reads. First-strand cDNA was synthesized from all RNA with the Mint cDNA synthesis kit, primed by a TRBC-specific oligonucleotide. All cDNA was treated with uracil-DNA glycosylase and then went through a first 18-cycle PCR with the universal primers M1SS and BC2_uni_R. In the authors' own workflow: Normalization of each sample was performed by random selection of 1 million high-quality reads, each carrying a distinct molecular identifier. Reads sharing molecular identifiers were discarded rather than binned into consensus sequences. CDR3 identification, clonotype clustering and error correction used MiTCR with a Q25 quality threshold and the strictest error-elimination algorithm. A nonparametric unseen species model with Euler transformation was used to estimate lower-bound total TCR beta diversity. The public reads were run again by TCRdb, first through fastp at Q25 and then through MiXCR, and only productive beta chains were kept. All rows with the same CDR3 protein become a single entry with the most common DNA and genes. The V and J calls and clone size are TCRdb's, not the authors'. This sample comprises approximately 1,000,000 distinct CDR3 sequences, around 43% of them detected only once. The ten top clones hold about 19% of the sample.

What the work shows at the level of the full study, not this receptor alone: Bulk unsorted PBMC profiling prevented conclusive comparison of naive and antigen-experienced compartments. Estimates of total diversity based on one million sequenced T cells were regarded as lower bounds and as underestimates. As age increased, observed TCR beta diversity per million T cells dropped in a roughly linear way, and a significant reduction was already evident by age roughly 40. Compared with the aged group, the long-lived group had more naive CD4+ T cells, fewer expanded clones and increased TCR diversity, suggesting age selection. The CMV infection status of donors was not known, potentially confounding age-related changes in expanded clonotypes. There was a strong correlation between observed TCR beta diversity and the percentage of naive T cells measured by flow cytometry.

This receptor chain uses TRBV28 and TRBJ2-7; TRBD1 might be the D gene, on 6 matching bases. Sequencing was done on a sample of blood. The sequence derives from a woman aged 60-75 years in good health. The nucleotides are TGTGCGAGGGGGACCATTTACGAGCAGTACTTC. This sequence encodes CARGTIYEQYF.